This is a list of T cell receptor beta chains from one sample in a study of early T cells in non-severe SARS-CoV-2 infection. TCRdb ran MiXCR on the 5' RACE reads and lists one entry per CDR3 protein. The sample yields some 55,000 distinct CDR3 sequences, 9.5% to 15% seen once. Sequencing was performed on whole blood, taken at baseline. These receptor sequences come from an adult who was a healthcare worker with PCR-confirmed SARS-CoV-2 infection or an uninfected control (not recorded which). Each CDR3 is given with its conserved first and last residue. D genes are given only for firm matches. Rows may omit the clone size; those that give it use once, few, many or a size class.

d_call,v_call,clone_size,j_call,cdr3_nt,cdr3_aa
TRBD2,TRBV5-1,few,TRBJ2-7,TGCGCCAGCAGCTTGGACGGGAGGACCTACGAGCAGTACTTC,CASSLDGRTYEQYF
TRBD1,TRBV4-2,NA,TRBJ2-5,TGTGCCAGCAGCACGGGACAGGAAGAGACCCAGTACTTC,CASSTGQEETQYF
NA,TRBV20-1,many,TRBJ2-1,TGCAGTGAGAGCGGACTTAACAATGAGCAGTTCTTC,CSESGLNNEQFF
NA,TRBV7-2,few,TRBJ1-6,TGTGCCAGCAGCTTTAATACAGTATTCAATTCACCCCTCCACTTT,CASSFNTVFNSPLHF
NA,TRBV28,NA,TRBJ2-1,TGTGCCAGCAGGTACAATGAGCAGTTCTTC,CASRYNEQFF
TRBD2,TRBV6-2/TRBV6-3,NA,TRBJ2-3,TGTGCCAGCAGGGGGTTAGCGGGAGTACGTGATACGCAGTATTTT,CASRGLAGVRDTQYF
NA,TRBV4-2,few,TRBJ2-7,TGTGCCAGCAGCCAAGACCTGGGGACCGCATACGAGCAGTACTTC,CASSQDLGTAYEQYF
TRBD2,TRBV4-1,NA,TRBJ2-1,TGCGCCAGCAGCCAAGGACTAGCGGGAGCAGGCTACAATGAGCAGTTCTTC,CASSQGLAGAGYNEQFF
TRBD1,TRBV20-1,many,TRBJ1-2,TGCAGTGCTTCACCGGGACAGGGTCCTAACTATGGCTACACCTTC,CSASPGQGPNYGYTF
NA,TRBV12-3/TRBV12-4,few,TRBJ1-1,TGTGCCAGCACCCCGGGGTCCACTGAAGCTTTCTTT,CASTPGSTEAFF
NA,TRBV7-9,NA,TRBJ1-6,TGTGCCAGCAGCCTTGAAAGAGCCGGCAATTCACCCCTCCACTTT,CASSLERAGNSPLHF
TRBD1,TRBV7-9,few,TRBJ2-1,TGTGCCAGCAGCTTAGGGGACAGCTCCTACAATGAGCAGTTCTTC,CASSLGDSSYNEQFF
TRBD2,TRBV4-3,few,TRBJ2-7,TGCGCCAGCAGCCTAACCGGGACTAGCGGGAATAACGAGCAGTACTTC,CASSLTGTSGNNEQYF
NA,TRBV5-8,NA,TRBJ1-5,TGTGCCAGCAGCTTGGCAGGGATTCAGCCCCAGCATTTT,CASSLAGIQPQHF
NA,TRBV12-3/TRBV12-4,few,TRBJ2-3,TGTGCCTCAGGGGGCGGGAGGACCGATACGCAGTATTTT,CASGGGRTDTQYF
NA,TRBV11-3,few,TRBJ2-7,TGTGCCAGCAGCTCCGACTACGAGCAGTACTTC,CASSSDYEQYF
TRBD1,TRBV7-3,many,TRBJ2-1,TGTGCCAGCAGCTCAGGCCCTGGACAGGCATACAATGAGCAGTTCTTC,CASSSGPGQAYNEQFF
TRBD2,TRBV11-2,few,TRBJ2-2,TGTGCCAGCAGCTTAGTAGTCCTAGCGGGAGCTCGGACCGGGGAGCTGTTTTTT,CASSLVVLAGARTGELFF
NA,TRBV7-2,NA,TRBJ2-2,TGTGCCAGCAGCTTAGATTCGAGTAGAGGGGAGCTGTTTTTT,CASSLDSSRGELFF
NA,TRBV4-2,few,TRBJ2-7,TGTGCCAGCAGCCATGGCAGCACCTACGAGCAGTACTTC,CASSHGSTYEQYF
NA,TRBV6-2/TRBV6-3,NA,TRBJ2-3,TGTGCCAGCAGTATTAGCGACCGCAGCACAGATACGCAGTATTTT,CASSISDRSTDTQYF
NA,TRBV29-1,NA,TRBJ1-1,TGCAGCGCAAACCACCGGGAGGTTGAAGCTTTCTTT,CSANHREVEAFF
TRBD2,TRBV29-1,many,TRBJ2-5,TGCAGCGTTGCCATCCTAGCGGGACAGGAGACCCAGTACTTC,CSVAILAGQETQYF
NA,TRBV28,many,TRBJ2-1,TGTGCCAGCCTTCACCCCACGGCTGGGAACAATGAGCAGTTCTTC,CASLHPTAGNNEQFF
NA,TRBV7-2,many,TRBJ1-5,TGTGCCAGCAGCTTAACGCAGGGGAATCAGCCCCAGCATTTT,CASSLTQGNQPQHF
TRBD2,TRBV4-3,few,TRBJ2-3,TGCGCCAGCAGCCAAGATCGGGGGGGCAGGACAGATACGCAGTATTTT,CASSQDRGGRTDTQYF
NA,TRBV11-3,NA,TRBJ1-1,TGTGCCAGCAGCTCTCGACAGAGTAAAGGGAACACTGAAGCTTTCTTT,CASSSRQSKGNTEAFF
NA,TRBV7-2,NA,TRBJ1-3,TGTGCCAGCAGCTTAGGCACTACTGGAAACACCATATATTTT,CASSLGTTGNTIYF
TRBD2,TRBV10-3,many,TRBJ2-3,TGTGCCATCAGTGACCCCCACCCAGGGAGGGGAATGCCTATTGTGACGCAGTATTTT,CAISDPHPGRGMPIVTQYF
NA,TRBV18,few,TRBJ1-5,TGTGCCAGCTCACCATTCACAGGGAGGGATCAGCCCCAGCATTTT,CASSPFTGRDQPQHF
NA,TRBV7-8,few,TRBJ1-1,TGTGCCAGCAGCACCCTCATGAACACTGAAGCTTTCTTT,CASSTLMNTEAFF
NA,TRBV28,NA,TRBJ2-3,TGTGCCAGCCCTTGGAAAGGCACAGATACGCAGTATTTT,CASPWKGTDTQYF
NA,TRBV4-1,few,TRBJ2-1,TGCGCCAGCAGCCAGGTGTCAGGGGATTCCCAGTTCTTC,CASSQVSGDSQFF
TRBD2,TRBV6-6,many,TRBJ2-7,TGTGCCAGCAGTTACGGACTAGCGGGAGGATCCTCCTACGAGCAGTACTTC,CASSYGLAGGSSYEQYF
TRBD1,TRBV7-2,NA,TRBJ1-1,TGTGCCAGCAGCTTAGCGGACAGGAGGAACACTGAAGCTTTCTTT,CASSLADRRNTEAFF
TRBD1,TRBV12-3/TRBV12-4,few,TRBJ1-6,TGTGCCAGTAGACAGGGGTTGGGACCCCTCCACTTT,CASRQGLGPLHF